This T cell receptor (beta chain) originates from a study of glioma-infiltrating T cells after dendritic cell vaccination. The wider study: Autologous tumor lysate was loaded overnight onto monocyte-derived dendritic cells grown seven to eight days with IL-4 and GM-CSF.

There are a few counts of this clone. The PCR used 60 V beta and 13 J beta primers. TCRdb keeps only in-frame clones here, not all; method: immunoSEQ multiplex PCR. In the table there are about 92,000 clones, about nine tenths of which are singletons. The sequence derives from a human donor with glioblastoma. This specimen consisted of blood, obtained before dendritic cell vaccination.

CDR3 amino acids: CASSFQRGIQETQYF. The CDR3 DNA reads as TGTGCCAGCAGCTTCCAGCGGGGCATCCAAGAGACCCAGTACTTC. This sequence joins TRBV7-2 and TRBJ2-5; 7 positions match TRBD2. Germline CDR1 reads SGHTA; CDR2 reads FQGNSA. V lost 3 bases, J lost 1 base, and 5 bases stayed unmatched. This CDR3 has 15 amino acids.